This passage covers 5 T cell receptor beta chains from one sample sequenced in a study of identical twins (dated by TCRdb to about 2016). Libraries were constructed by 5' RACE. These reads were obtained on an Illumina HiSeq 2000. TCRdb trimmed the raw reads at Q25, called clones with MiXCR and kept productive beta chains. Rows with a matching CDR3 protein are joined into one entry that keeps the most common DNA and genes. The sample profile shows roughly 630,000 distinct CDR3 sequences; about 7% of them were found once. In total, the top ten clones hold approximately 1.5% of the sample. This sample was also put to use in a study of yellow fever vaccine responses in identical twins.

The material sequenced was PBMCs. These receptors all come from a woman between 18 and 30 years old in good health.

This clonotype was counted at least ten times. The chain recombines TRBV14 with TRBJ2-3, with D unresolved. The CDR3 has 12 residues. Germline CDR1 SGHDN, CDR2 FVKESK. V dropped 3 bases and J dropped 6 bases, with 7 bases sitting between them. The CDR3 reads CASSQYADTQYF. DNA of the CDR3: TGTGCCAGCAGCCAGTACGCGGATACGCAGTATTTT.

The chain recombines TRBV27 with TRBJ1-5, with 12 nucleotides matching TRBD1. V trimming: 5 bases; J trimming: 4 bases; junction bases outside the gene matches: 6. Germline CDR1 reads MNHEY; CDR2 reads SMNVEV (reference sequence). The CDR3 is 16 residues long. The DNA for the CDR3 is TGTGCCAGCAGTAGGGGACAGGGGGCGCCGAATCAGCCCCAGCATTTT. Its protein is CASSRGQGAPNQPQHF.

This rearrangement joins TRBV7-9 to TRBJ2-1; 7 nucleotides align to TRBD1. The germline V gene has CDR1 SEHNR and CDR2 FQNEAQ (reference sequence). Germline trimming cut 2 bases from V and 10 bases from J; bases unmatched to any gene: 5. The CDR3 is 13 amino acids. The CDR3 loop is CASSLTGAVEQFF. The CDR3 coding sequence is TGTGCCAGCAGCTTAACAGGGGCCGTAGAGCAGTTCTTC.

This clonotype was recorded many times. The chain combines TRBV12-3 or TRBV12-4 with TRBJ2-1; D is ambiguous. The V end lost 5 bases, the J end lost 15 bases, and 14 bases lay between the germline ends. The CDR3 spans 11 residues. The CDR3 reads CASSHLRAPFF. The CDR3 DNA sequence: TGTGCCAGCAGTCACCTAAGGGCCCCGTTCTTC.

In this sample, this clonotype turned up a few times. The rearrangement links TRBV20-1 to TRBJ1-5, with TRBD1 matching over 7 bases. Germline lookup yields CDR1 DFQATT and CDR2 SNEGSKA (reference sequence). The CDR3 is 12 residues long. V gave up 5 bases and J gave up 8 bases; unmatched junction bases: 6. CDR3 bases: TGCAGTGCTGGTACTACAGGGGAGCCCCAGCATTTT. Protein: CSAGTTGEPQHF.